A selection of T cell receptor beta chains follows, all from one sample in a study of T-cell reconstitution after alpha-beta-depleted transplantation in children. TCRdb reanalysed the PCR reads using MiXCR and keeps one entry per CDR3 protein. Among about 540,000 distinct CDR3 sequences listed, around 17% were seen once. The sample in question was PBMCs from the stem cell graft donor, obtained from the stem cell graft. The receptors here all came from a human donor who donated a stem cell graft to a child with acute lymphoblastic leukemia. The CDR3 runs from the conserved cysteine through the conserved F or W. Each record gives: D gene, V gene, CDR3 length, CDR3 protein. A D gene is named only where the DNA matches it firmly.

D: .; V: TRBV12-3/TRBV12-4; length: 13; CDR3: CASSLRRLAEQFF
D: TRBD1; V: TRBV12-3/TRBV12-4; length: 13; CDR3: CASKMTGGSGYTF
D: TRBD2; V: TRBV20-1; length: 16; CDR3: CSASPTSGRAKNEQFF
D: TRBD2; V: TRBV20-1; length: 21; CDR3: CSAWLQPLTSPINSGANVLTF
D: TRBD1; V: TRBV20-1; length: 12; CDR3: CSPGGRSPEAFF
D: TRBD1; V: TRBV12-3/TRBV12-4; length: 16; CDR3: CASSLDGTARTDTQYF
D: .; V: TRBV5-1; length: 15; CDR3: CASSLVGTGALEKYF
D: .; V: TRBV20-1; length: 11; CDR3: CSARRGLEQYF
D: .; V: TRBV11-1; length: 18; CDR3: CASSLKGPISGEANVLTF
D: .; V: TRBV12-3/TRBV12-4; length: 11; CDR3: CASSSPWGGDF
D: .; V: TRBV7-3; length: 15; CDR3: CASSRDTGSYNEQFF
D: .; V: TRBV27; length: 14; CDR3: CASSLKQGSNEQYF
D: .; V: TRBV10-2; length: 12; CDR3: CASSEWAHEQYF
D: TRBD2; V: TRBV24-1; length: 15; CDR3: CATSDREGHYNEQFF
D: .; V: TRBV5-1; length: 14; CDR3: CASRKAEVTYEQYF
D: TRBD1; V: TRBV6-1; length: 16; CDR3: CASSGDRGSNTGELFF
D: .; V: TRBV12-3/TRBV12-4; length: 12; CDR3: CASSLANSPLHF
D: .; V: TRBV5-4; length: 15; CDR3: CASSLEARAGETQYF
D: .; V: TRBV29-1; length: 15; CDR3: CSVAWDGGREDTQYF
D: .; V: TRBV20-1; length: 16; CDR3: CSARDTGAGHGETQYF
D: .; V: TRBV18; length: 13; CDR3: CATFGLSGNTIYF
D: TRBD2; V: TRBV7-6; length: 15; CDR3: CASSPSGTRTGELFF
D: .; V: TRBV4-2; length: 18; CDR3: CASSQPVKDFDDRNEQFF
D: TRBD1; V: TRBV7-9; length: 14; CDR3: CASRSGTELYEQYF
D: TRBD1; V: TRBV12-3/TRBV12-4; length: 15; CDR3: CASSFSGTVNTEAFF
D: .; V: TRBV12-3/TRBV12-4; length: 15; CDR3: CASSSINPASEVQYF
D: TRBD1; V: TRBV24-1; length: 14; CDR3: CATSDSTGSNEQFF
D: TRBD2; V: TRBV18; length: 16; CDR3: CASSPGASGRVNEQFF
D: TRBD1; V: TRBV11-2; length: 15; CDR3: CASSFNRGRQETQYF
D: TRBD1; V: TRBV2; length: 14; CDR3: CASAGQSSNQPQHF
D: .; V: TRBV29-1; length: 14; CDR3: CSVENRVYPYEQYF
D: TRBD2; V: TRBV13; length: 16; CDR3: CASSPLAPSGSNEQFF
D: TRBD1; V: TRBV9; length: 16; CDR3: CASSATGQVPFYGYTF
D: .; V: TRBV7-9; length: 15; CDR3: CASSPDNPPYNEQFF
D: .; V: TRBV6-5; length: 16; CDR3: CASSYSRPISGNTIYF
D: .; V: TRBV27; length: 14; CDR3: CASSPWSRSYEQYF
D: .; V: TRBV12-3/TRBV12-4; length: 13; CDR3: CASKSAGTYEQYF